This entry lists 27 T cell receptor beta chains sequenced from one sample in a study of cytomegalovirus exposure and HLA in healthy donors. The study ran its PCR with 60 Vbeta and 13 Jbeta primers. Data came from immunoSEQ multiplex PCR; TCRdb stores just in-frame clones and leaves some out. The data show 170,000 or so clones, around 84% seen once. Source material: PBMCs. The source is a man younger than 30 in good health and CMV-seronegative.

This clone was counted a few times. The chain has TRBV10-3 and TRBJ2-7; TRBD2 might be the D (6 bases). This CDR3 region has 14 residues. Germline CDR1 reads ENHRY; CDR2 reads SYGVKD. V dropped 0 bases and J dropped 5 bases, with 11 bases sitting between them. The CDR3 DNA sequence: TGTGCCATCAGTGAGTCAGGAGGAGGGAACGAGCAGTACTTC. Amino acids: CAISESGGGNEQYF.

This chain uses TRBV6-5 with TRBJ1-1; D unresolved. V was pared by 1 base and J by 1 base, with 7 bases between. CDR3 size: 14 residues. Germline lookup yields CDR1 MNHEY and CDR2 SVGAGI. The DNA of the CDR3 is TGTGCCAGCAGTTACTTAACTAAGAACACTGAAGCTTTCTTT. This codes for CASSYLTKNTEAFF.

This chain uses TRBV29-1 with TRBJ2-3; 13 bases are a match to TRBD2. Per germline, CDR1 SQVTM and CDR2 ANQGSEA. This CDR3 comprises 15 residues. Losses at the gene ends were 8 bases for V and 2 bases for J; bases not matched to a gene: 7. The CDR3 protein is CSLRGTSGTTDTQYF. The DNA for the CDR3 is TGCAGCCTCCGCGGGACTAGCGGGACCACAGATACGCAGTATTTT.

The chain uses TRBV6-1 and TRBJ1-2; a weak D match, TRBD1 (5 bases). V gave up 7 bases and J gave up 3 bases, with 18 bases separating them. This CDR3 is built from 15 residues. Germline CDR1 MNHNS, CDR2 SASEGT. The CDR3 is CASILDILIDYGYTF. DNA for the CDR3: TGTGCCAGCATCTTGGACATCTTGATTGACTATGGCTACACCTTC.

The rearrangement uses TRBV6-5 and TRBJ1-6, with TRBD1 as a possible D gene (5 bases). The CDR3 runs 15 residues. Per the germline V gene, CDR1 is MNHEY and CDR2 is SVGAGI. The V end lost 0 bases, the J end lost 10 bases, and 13 bases lay between the germline ends. In nucleotides, the CDR3 is TGTGCCAGCAGTTACTCTAGCAGGGTCGGGTCACCCCTCCACTTT. Translating it yields CASSYSSRVGSPLHF.

V gene TRBV7-3 combines with J gene TRBJ1-5, with unresolved D. The CDR3 is made up of 19 amino acids. Deletions cut 5 bases from V and 0 bases from J, with 23 bases between. CDR1 SGHTA and CDR2 FQGTGA come from the germline V gene. DNA for the CDR3: TGTGCCAGCAGCCCGCGGGTGAGAAACAGACCCTATAGCAATCAGCCCCAGCATTTT. Translating it yields CASSPRVRNRPYSNQPQHF.

The rearrangement joins TRBV6-5 to TRBJ1-1; D unresolved. Trimming shortened V by 0 bases and J by 1 base, and 6 bases separated the two germline ends. The CDR3 runs 14 residues. Germline CDR1 reads MNHEY; CDR2 reads SVGAGI. CDR3 bases: TGTGCCAGCAGTTACTCGACAAGGAACACTGAAGCTTTCTTT. Translating gives CASSYSTRNTEAFF.

This sequence joins TRBV7-2 and TRBJ1-1; TRBD1 agrees at 7 bases. Germline values: CDR1 SGHTA, CDR2 FQGNSA. With 0 bases clipped from V and 4 bases from J, the junction kept 8 bases outside the gene matches. The CDR3 spans 16 residues. The CDR3 here is CASSLAPRGVATEAFF. CDR3 nucleotide sequence: TGTGCCAGCAGCTTAGCGCCCAGGGGGGTGGCCACTGAAGCTTTCTTT.

This clone appeared once. The chain links TRBV29-1 to TRBJ2-7, with 10 bases identical to TRBD1. CDR1 SQVTM and CDR2 ANQGSEA come from the germline V gene. The J segment lost 2 bases and the V segment lost 2 bases, leaving 6 bases of the junction unmatched. The CDR3 consists of 15 residues. The CDR3 region has the DNA TGCAGCGTTGAATTCCCGGGACAGGGGACCTACGAGCAGTACTTC. Translated: CSVEFPGQGTYEQYF.

This clone was counted only a few times. V is TRBV4-1 and J is TRBJ1-4; D uncertain. The CDR3 runs to 13 residues. Trimming took 2 bases from V and 7 from J, leaving 8 bases between them. The germline gives CDR1 MGHRA, CDR2 YSYEKL. The DNA for the CDR3 is TGCGCCAGCAGCCAATGGGCAGGTGAAAAACTGTTTTTT. Translated: CASSQWAGEKLFF.

The chain employs TRBV9 and TRBJ2-1, with 9 bases lining up with TRBD2. This CDR3 region has 14 residues. The germline V gene encodes CDR1 SGDLS and CDR2 YYNGEE. J was trimmed by 9 bases and V by 0 bases; bases with no gene match: 4. The chain's CDR3 is CASSVGVAGVEQFF. CDR3 coding DNA: TGTGCCAGCAGCGTAGGGGTAGCGGGGGTTGAGCAGTTCTTC.

V usage is TRBV5-1 and J usage is TRBJ2-7; TRBD1 aligns across 10 bases. The CDR3 is made up of 14 amino acids. CDR1 and CDR2 from the germline V gene are SGHRS and YFSETQ. The J segment lost 6 bases and the V segment lost 0 bases, leaving 3 bases of the junction unmatched. The CDR3 DNA follows: TGCGCCAGCAGCTTGGTTCGGACAGGGGGCGAGCAGTACTTC. This translates into CASSLVRTGGEQYF.

V is TRBV27 and J is TRBJ2-2; 7 positions match TRBD2. The CDR3 runs 12 residues. Germline CDR1 and CDR2: MNHEY and SMNVEV (reference sequence). The junction had 3 bases not matched to a gene; V was cut back by 8 bases and J by 6 bases. The CDR3 coding sequence is TGTGCCAGCCGCCGGGGGGCCGGGGAGCTGTTTTTT. Its protein is CASRRGAGELFF.

V and J are TRBV10-2 and TRBJ2-7; TRBD2 agrees at 9 bases. The germline V gene has CDR1 WSHSY and CDR2 SAAADI. CDR3 length: 14 amino acids. V lost 7 bases, J lost 6 bases, and 10 bases stayed unmatched. The CDR3 sequence: CASKRLAAQGEQYF. The CDR3 DNA reads TGCGCCAGCAAAAGACTAGCGGCCCAGGGCGAGCAGTACTTC.

The chain uses TRBV27 and TRBJ2-5; TRBD1 might be the D (5 bases). The J call may be faulty, since TRBJ2-7 better matches the DNA end. The CDR3 sequence is 13 residues long. Looked up from germline, CDR1 is MNHEY and CDR2 is SMNVEV (reference sequence). For the CDR3, the DNA is TGTGCCAGCAGTTTTGGACAATTCTACGAGCAGTACTTC. It specifies CASSFGQFYEQYF.

This clone was recorded once. The chain has TRBV5-5 and TRBJ2-5; D is unclear. Judging by the DNA end, TRBJ2-7 fits better; the J call may be wrong. Looked up from germline, CDR1 is SGHKS and CDR2 is YYEKEE (reference sequence). This CDR3 contains 15 residues. CDR3 amino acids: CASSLENSRFREQYF. CDR3 sequence (DNA): TGTGCCAGCAGCTTGGAGAACAGCCGGTTCCGCGAGCAGTACTTC.

The chain employs TRBV18 and TRBJ2-7; D possibly corresponds to TRBD1 (5 bases). This CDR3 has 13 amino acids. V lost 1 base and J 4 bases, leaving 8 bases between the germline ends. Germline-derived CDR1 and CDR2 are KGHSH and LQKENI. As DNA, the CDR3 is TGTGCCAGCTCACCACAGACAGATTACGAGCAGTACTTC. Residues: CASSPQTDYEQYF.

The chain couples TRBV25-1 to TRBJ2-3, with D unresolved. V gave up 1 base and J gave up 3 bases, with 8 bases separating them. The CDR3 consists of 14 residues. Germline-derived CDR1 and CDR2 are MGHDK and SYGVNS. For the CDR3, the DNA is TGTGCCAGCAGTGAATTAATGAGGACAGATACGCAGTATTTT. The encoded protein is CASSELMRTDTQYF.

This clone was picked up one time. This chain uses TRBV7-8 with TRBJ1-4; D is unresolved. The CDR3 has 15 amino acids. V lost 7 bases to trimming and J lost 8 bases, with 20 bases between them. Per germline, CDR1 SGHVS and CDR2 FQNEAQ. The CDR3 DNA follows: TGTGCCAGCACCCCCTGGGGTACTGGAGGCGAAAAACTGTTTTTT. Its protein is CASTPWGTGGEKLFF.

The rearrangement links TRBV9 to TRBJ1-4, with D uncertain. The CDR3 loop spans 16 amino acids. The germline gives CDR1 SGDLS, CDR2 YYNGEE. Trimming pared 3 bases from V and 8 bases from J, leaving 20 bases between. The chain's CDR3 is CASSGYTKESDEKLFF. The CDR3 DNA reads as TGTGCCAGCAGCGGCTACACGAAGGAGTCAGACGAAAAACTGTTTTTT.

This clone was counted a single time. The chain is built from TRBV9 and TRBJ1-1; D ambiguous. Germline V gene data show CDR1 as SGDLS and CDR2 as YYNGEE. With 2 bases removed from V and 1 base from J, the gap between germline ends came to 9 bases. The CDR3 runs to 14 residues. In DNA, the CDR3 is TGTGCCAGCAGCGTTGACTTGGGGAACACTGAAGCTTTCTTT. It yields the protein CASSVDLGNTEAFF.

The chain uses TRBV2 and TRBJ2-2; D remains unclear. Trimming cost V 4 bases and J 2 bases, with 8 bases left between them. Germline-derived CDR1 and CDR2 are SNHLY and FYNNEI. The CDR3 has 14 residues. The CDR3 sequence is CASSGNRNTGELFF. The CDR3 DNA sequence: TGTGCCAGCAGTGGCAACAGAAACACCGGGGAGCTGTTTTTT.

The rearrangement joins TRBV7-2 to TRBJ2-5, with D tentatively TRBD2 (5 bases). Trimming pared 6 bases from V and 7 bases from J, leaving 21 bases between. There are 15 residues in the CDR3. CDR1 SGHTA and CDR2 FQGNSA come from the germline V gene. The CDR3 sequence: CASSQTGPGLGTQYF. The CDR3 bases are TGTGCCAGCAGTCAGACTGGGCCGGGGTTAGGGACCCAGTACTTC. The complete variable domain, with remaining parts taken from reference TRBV7-2 and TRBJ2-5, reads GAGVSQSPSNKVTEKGKDVELRCDPISGHTALYWYRQSLGQGLEFLIYFQGNSAPDKSGLPSDRFSAERTGGSVSTLTIQRTQQEDSAVYLCASSQTGPGLGTQYFGPGTRLLVL.

This chain links TRBV19 with TRBJ2-2, with TRBD2 matching 9 bases. Trimming removed 8 bases from V and 6 bases from J; junction bases left unmatched: 7. Germline V lookup: CDR1 LNHDA, CDR2 SQIVND (reference sequence). The CDR3 is 14 residues long. The DNA of the CDR3 is TGTGCCAGTCATCAGCGGGAGGTCCCCGGGGAGCTGTTTTTT. Protein: CASHQREVPGELFF.

This chain links TRBV4-3 with TRBJ2-1; TRBD2 aligns across 7 bases. Unmatched junction bases numbered 4, after V lost 1 base and J lost 4 bases. Germline CDR1 reads LGHNA; CDR2 reads YSLEER. The CDR3 contains 15 residues. The CDR3 nucleotides are TGCGCCAGCAGCCAAGGGACTAGAAGTTACAATGAGCAGTTCTTC. This codes for CASSQGTRSYNEQFF.

V gene TRBV5-1 combines with J gene TRBJ2-3, with TRBD1 as a possible D gene (6 bases). This CDR3 has 15 residues. Between the trimmed V and J ends, which lost 3 bases and 5 bases, there was a span of 16 bases. From germline, CDR1 is SGHRS and CDR2 YFSETQ. The CDR3 nucleotides read TGCGCCAGCAGCTCGGACGAGGGGGTAAGAGATACGCAGTATTTT. Translating it yields CASSSDEGVRDTQYF.

In DNA form, the CDR3 reads TGTGCCAGCAGCCCACAAAGCACTAGCGGTTACGAGCAGTACTTC. Translating gives CASSPQSTSGYEQYF. The chain is built from TRBV7-2 and TRBJ2-7; 8 positions match TRBD2. After removal of 5 bases from V and 4 bases from J, the junction contained 10 bases not matched to a gene. This CDR3 is 15 amino acids long. Looked up from germline, CDR1 is SGHTA and CDR2 is FQGNSA.